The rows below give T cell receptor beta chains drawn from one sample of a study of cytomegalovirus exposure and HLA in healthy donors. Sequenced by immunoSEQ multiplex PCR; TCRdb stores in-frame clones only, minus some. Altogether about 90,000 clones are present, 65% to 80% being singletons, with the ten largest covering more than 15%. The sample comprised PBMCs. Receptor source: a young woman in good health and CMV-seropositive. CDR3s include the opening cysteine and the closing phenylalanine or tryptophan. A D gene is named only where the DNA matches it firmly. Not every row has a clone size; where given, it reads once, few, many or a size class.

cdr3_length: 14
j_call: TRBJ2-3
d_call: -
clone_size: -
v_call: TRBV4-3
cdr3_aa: CASSQEGTFGTQYF
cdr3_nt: TGCGCCAGCAGCCAAGAGGGGACATTCGGTACGCAGTATTTT

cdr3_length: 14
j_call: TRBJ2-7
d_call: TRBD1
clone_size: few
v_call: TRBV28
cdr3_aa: CASTDREGSYEQYF
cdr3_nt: TGTGCCAGCACAGACAGGGAAGGTTCCTACGAGCAGTACTTC

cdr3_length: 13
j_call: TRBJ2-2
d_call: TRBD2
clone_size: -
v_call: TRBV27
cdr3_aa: CASGVAGPGELFF
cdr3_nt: TGTGCCAGCGGGGTAGCGGGGCCCGGGGAGCTGTTTTTT

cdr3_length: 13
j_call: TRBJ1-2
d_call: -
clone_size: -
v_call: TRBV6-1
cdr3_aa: CASKSIGGSGYTF
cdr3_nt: TGTGCCAGCAAATCGATTGGGGGGAGCGGCTACACCTTC

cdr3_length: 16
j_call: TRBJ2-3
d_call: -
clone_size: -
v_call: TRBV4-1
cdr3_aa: CASSQGGGGSTDTQYF
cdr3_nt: TGCGCCAGCAGCCAGGGGGGGGGCGGGAGCACAGATACGCAGTATTTT

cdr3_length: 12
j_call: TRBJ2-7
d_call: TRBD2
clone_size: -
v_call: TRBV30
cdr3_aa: CAWSSGKVEQYF
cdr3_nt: TGTGCCTGGAGTAGCGGGAAGGTTGAGCAGTACTTC

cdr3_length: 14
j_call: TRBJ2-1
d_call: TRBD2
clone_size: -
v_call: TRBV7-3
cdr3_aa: CASSFSGGYNEQFF
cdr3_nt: TGTGCCAGCAGCTTCAGCGGGGGATACAATGAGCAGTTCTTC

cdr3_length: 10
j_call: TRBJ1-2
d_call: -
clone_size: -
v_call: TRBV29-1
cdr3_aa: CSVAGGGYTF
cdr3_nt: TGCAGCGTGGCGGGGGGAGGCTACACCTTC

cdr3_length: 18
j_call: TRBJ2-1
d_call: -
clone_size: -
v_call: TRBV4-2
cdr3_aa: CASSQDSGGRGSYNEQFF
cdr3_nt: TGTGCCAGCAGCCAAGATAGTGGGGGGAGAGGTTCCTACAATGAGCAGTTCTTC

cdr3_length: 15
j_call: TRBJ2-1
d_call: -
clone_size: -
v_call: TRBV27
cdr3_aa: CASSLEGRAPNEQFF
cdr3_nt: TGTGCCAGCAGTTTAGAAGGCAGGGCCCCCAATGAGCAGTTCTTC

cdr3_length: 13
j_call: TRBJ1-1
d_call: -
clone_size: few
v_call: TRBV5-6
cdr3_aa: CASSNPGSTEAFF
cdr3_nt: TGTGCCAGCAGTAACCCCGGGAGCACTGAAGCTTTCTTT

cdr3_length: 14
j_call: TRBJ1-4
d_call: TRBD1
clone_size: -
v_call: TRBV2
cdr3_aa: CASVVDRGAEKLFF
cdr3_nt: TGTGCCAGCGTCGTAGACAGGGGGGCTGAAAAACTGTTTTTT

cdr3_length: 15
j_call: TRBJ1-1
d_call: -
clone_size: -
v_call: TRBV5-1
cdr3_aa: CASSPVQVVNTEAFF
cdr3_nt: TGCGCCAGCAGCCCTGTTCAGGTTGTGAACACTGAAGCTTTCTTT

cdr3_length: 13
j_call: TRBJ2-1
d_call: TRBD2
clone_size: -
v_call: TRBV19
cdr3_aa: CASSYSTSGEQFF
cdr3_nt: TGTGCCAGTAGTTACTCGACTAGCGGAGAGCAGTTCTTC

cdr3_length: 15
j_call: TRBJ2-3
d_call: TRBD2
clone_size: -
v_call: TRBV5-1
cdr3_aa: CASSLGLAGGISQYF
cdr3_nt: TGCGCCAGCAGCTTGGGACTAGCGGGGGGGATATCGCAGTATTTT

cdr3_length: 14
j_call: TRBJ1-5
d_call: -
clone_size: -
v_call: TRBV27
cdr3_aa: CASSLTALIQPQHF
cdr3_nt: TGTGCCAGCAGTTTGACAGCCCTTATCCAGCCCCAGCATTTT

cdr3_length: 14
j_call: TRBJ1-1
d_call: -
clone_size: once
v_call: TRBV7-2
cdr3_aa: CASSLAGRGTEAFF
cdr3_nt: TGTGCCAGCAGCTTAGCCGGCAGGGGAACTGAAGCTTTCTTT

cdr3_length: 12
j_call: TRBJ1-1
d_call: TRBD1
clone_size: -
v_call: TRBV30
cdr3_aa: CAWGQGGTEAFF
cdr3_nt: TGTGCCTGGGGACAGGGGGGGACTGAAGCTTTCTTT

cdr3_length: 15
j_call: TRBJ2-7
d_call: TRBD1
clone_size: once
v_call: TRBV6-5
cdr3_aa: CASSLYGQGRYEQYF
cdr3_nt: TGTGCCAGCAGTCTCTACGGACAGGGGAGATACGAGCAGTACTTC

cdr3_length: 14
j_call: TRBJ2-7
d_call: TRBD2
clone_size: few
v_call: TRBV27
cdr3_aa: CASSLLGGGYEQYF
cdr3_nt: TGTGCCAGCAGTTTATTGGGGGGGGGATACGAGCAGTACTTC

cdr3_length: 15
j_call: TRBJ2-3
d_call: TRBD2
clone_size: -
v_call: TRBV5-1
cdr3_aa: CASSPRGASTDTQYF
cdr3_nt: TGCGCCAGCAGCCCGCGGGGGGCTAGCACAGATACGCAGTATTTT

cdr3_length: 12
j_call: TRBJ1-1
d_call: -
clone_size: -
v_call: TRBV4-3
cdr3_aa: CASSQDRGRAFF
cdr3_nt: TGCGCCAGCAGCCAAGATCGGGGTAGGGCCTTCTTT

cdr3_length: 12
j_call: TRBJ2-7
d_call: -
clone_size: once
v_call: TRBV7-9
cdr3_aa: CASSHGTNEQYF
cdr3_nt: TGTGCCAGCAGCCATGGGACAAACGAGCAGTACTTC

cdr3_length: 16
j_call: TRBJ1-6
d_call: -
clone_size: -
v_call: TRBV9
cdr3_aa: CASSVGQGASNSPPHF
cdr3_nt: -

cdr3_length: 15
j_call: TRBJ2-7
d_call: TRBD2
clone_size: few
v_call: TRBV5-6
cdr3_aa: CASSSSGRLIYEQYF
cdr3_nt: TGTGCCAGCAGCTCTAGCGGGAGGCTCATCTACGAGCAGTACTTC

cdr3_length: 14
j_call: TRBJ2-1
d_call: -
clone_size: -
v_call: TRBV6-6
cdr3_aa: CASSDRTRRDEQFF
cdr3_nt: TGTGCCAGCAGTGACCGGACACGGAGGGATGAGCAGTTCTTC

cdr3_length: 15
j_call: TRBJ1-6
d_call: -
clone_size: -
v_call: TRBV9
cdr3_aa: CASSVGGAGVSPLHF
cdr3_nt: TGTGCCAGCAGCGTAGGAGGGGCGGGGGTTTCACCCCTCCACTTT

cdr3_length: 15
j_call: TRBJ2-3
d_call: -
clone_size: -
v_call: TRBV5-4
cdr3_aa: CASSLRGASTDTQYF
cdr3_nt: TGTGCCAGCAGCTTGCGGGGGGCGAGCACAGATACGCAGTATTTT

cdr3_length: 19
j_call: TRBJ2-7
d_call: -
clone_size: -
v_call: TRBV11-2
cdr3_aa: CASSPGASGDTQAAYEQYF
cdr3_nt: TGTGCCAGCAGCCCAGGGGCTAGCGGTGACACTCAGGCGGCCTACGAGCAGTACTTC

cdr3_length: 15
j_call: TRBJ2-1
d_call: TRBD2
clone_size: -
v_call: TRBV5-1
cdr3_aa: CASNQGLAGYNEQFF
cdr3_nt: TGCGCCAGCAACCAAGGACTAGCGGGATACAATGAGCAGTTCTTC

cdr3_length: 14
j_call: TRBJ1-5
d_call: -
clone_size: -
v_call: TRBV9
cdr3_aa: CASSVGDSNQPQHF
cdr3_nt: TGTGCCAGCAGCGTAGGAGATAGCAATCAGCCCCAGCATTTT

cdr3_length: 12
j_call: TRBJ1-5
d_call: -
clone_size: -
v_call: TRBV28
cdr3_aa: CATGGGNQPQHF
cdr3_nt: TGTGCCACGGGCGGGGGTAATCAGCCCCAGCATTTT

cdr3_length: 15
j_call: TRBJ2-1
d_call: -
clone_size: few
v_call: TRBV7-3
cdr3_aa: CASSLLDSSYNEQFF
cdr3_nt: TGTGCCAGCAGCTTACTGGACAGCTCCTACAATGAGCAGTTCTTC

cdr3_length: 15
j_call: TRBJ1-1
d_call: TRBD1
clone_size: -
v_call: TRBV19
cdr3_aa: CASSIRGQGNTEAFF
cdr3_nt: TGTGCCAGTAGTATAAGGGGACAGGGGAACACTGAAGCTTTCTTT

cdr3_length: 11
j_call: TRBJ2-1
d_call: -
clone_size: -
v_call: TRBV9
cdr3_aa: CARRMNNEQFF
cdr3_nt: TGTGCCAGGCGGATGAACAATGAGCAGTTCTTC

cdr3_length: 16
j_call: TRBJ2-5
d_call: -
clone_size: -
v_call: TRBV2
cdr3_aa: CASSDVGLGGQETQYF
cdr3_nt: TGTGCCAGCAGTGATGTTGGCCTGGGCGGGCAAGAGACCCAGTACTTC

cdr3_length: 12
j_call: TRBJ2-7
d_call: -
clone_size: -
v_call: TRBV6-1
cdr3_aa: CASNDRRYEQYF
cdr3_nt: TGTGCCAGCAACGATAGGCGGTACGAGCAGTACTTC

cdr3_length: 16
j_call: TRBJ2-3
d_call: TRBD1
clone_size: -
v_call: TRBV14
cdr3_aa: CASSLSGTGATDTQYF
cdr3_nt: TGTGCCAGCAGCCTTTCCGGGACAGGGGCCACAGATACGCAGTATTTT

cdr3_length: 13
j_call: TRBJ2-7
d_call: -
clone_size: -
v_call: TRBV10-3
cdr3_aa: CAISGQVSYEQYF
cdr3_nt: TGTGCCATCAGTGGACAGGTTTCGTACGAGCAGTACTTC

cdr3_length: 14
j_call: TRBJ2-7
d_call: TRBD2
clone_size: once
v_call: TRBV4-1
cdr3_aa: CASSPLAGAYEQYF
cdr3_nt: TGCGCCAGCAGTCCTCTAGCGGGGGCCTACGAGCAGTACTTC

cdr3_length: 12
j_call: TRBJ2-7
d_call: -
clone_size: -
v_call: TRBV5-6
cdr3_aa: CASSLAGGEQYF
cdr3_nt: TGTGCCAGCAGCTTGGCCGGGGGCGAGCAGTACTTC

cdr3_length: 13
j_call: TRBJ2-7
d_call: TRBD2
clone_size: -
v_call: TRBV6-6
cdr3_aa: CASTSTSKYEQYF
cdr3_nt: TGTGCCAGCACCTCGACTAGCAAATACGAGCAGTACTTC

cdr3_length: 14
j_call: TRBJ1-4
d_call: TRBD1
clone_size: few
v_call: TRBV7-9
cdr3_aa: CASSSGQATEKLFF
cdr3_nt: TGTGCCAGCAGCTCTGGACAGGCTACTGAAAAACTGTTTTTT

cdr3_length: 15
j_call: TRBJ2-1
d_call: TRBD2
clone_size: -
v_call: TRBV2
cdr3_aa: CASKLAGGSYNEQFF
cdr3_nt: TGTGCCAGCAAATTAGCGGGGGGCTCCTACAATGAGCAGTTCTTC

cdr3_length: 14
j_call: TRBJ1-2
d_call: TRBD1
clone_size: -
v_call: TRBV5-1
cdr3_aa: CASSSTGENYGYTF
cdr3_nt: TGCGCCAGCAGCTCTACAGGGGAGAACTATGGCTACACCTTC

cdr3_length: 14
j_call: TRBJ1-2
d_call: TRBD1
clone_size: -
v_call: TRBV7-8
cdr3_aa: CASWDRVRYNGYTF
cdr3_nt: TGTGCCAGCTGGGACAGGGTGAGGTATAATGGCTACACCTTC

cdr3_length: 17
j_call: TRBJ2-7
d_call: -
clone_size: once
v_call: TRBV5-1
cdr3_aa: CASSDGPFGTLRYEQYF
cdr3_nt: TGCGCCAGCAGCGATGGGCCCTTTGGGACACTTCGCTACGAGCAGTACTTC

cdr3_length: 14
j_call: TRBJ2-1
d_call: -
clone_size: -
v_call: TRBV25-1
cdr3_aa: CASRTVVLYNEQFF
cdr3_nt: TGTGCCAGCAGGACAGTTGTCCTCTACAATGAGCAGTTCTTC

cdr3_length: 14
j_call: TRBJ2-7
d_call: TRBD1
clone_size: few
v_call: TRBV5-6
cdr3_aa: CASSPDRGGYEQYF
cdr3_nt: TGTGCCAGCAGCCCCGACAGGGGGGGATACGAGCAGTACTTC